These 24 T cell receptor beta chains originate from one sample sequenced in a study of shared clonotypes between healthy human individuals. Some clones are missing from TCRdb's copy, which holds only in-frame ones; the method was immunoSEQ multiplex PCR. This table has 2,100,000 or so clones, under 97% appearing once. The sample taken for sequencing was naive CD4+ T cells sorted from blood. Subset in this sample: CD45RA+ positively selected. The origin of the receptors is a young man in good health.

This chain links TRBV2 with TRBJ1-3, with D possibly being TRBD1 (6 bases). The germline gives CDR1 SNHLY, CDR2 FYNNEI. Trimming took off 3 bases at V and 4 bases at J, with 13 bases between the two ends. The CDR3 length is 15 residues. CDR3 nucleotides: TGTGCCAGCAGTGATGGGGGGGCAATCGGAAACACCATATATTTT. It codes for CASSDGGAIGNTIYF.

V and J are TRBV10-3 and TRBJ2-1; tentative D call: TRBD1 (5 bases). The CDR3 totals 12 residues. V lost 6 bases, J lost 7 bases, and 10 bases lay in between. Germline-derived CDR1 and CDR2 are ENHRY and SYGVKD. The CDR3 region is CAISKQGNEQFF. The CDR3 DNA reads TGTGCCATCAGCAAGCAGGGTAATGAGCAGTTCTTC.

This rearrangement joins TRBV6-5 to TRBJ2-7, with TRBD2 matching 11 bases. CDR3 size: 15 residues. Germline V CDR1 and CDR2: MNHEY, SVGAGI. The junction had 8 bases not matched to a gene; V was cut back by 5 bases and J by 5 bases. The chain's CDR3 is CASSPSGGRSNEQYF. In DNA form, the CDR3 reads TGTGCCAGCAGTCCTAGCGGGGGGAGGAGCAACGAGCAGTACTTC.

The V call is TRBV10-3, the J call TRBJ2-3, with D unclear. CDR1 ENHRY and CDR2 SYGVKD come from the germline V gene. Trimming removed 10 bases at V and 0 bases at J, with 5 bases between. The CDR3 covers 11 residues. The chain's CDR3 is CATASTDTQYF. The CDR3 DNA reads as TGTGCCACGGCTAGCACAGATACGCAGTATTTT.

The CDR3 loop reads CASSVMGLQAGELFF. The CDR3, as DNA: TGTGCCAGCAGCGTTATGGGACTCCAGGCGGGGGAGCTGTTTTTT. The chain uses TRBV9 and TRBJ2-2; D is perhaps TRBD2 (6 bases). The germline CDR1 and CDR2 sequences are SGDLS and YYNGEE. V was shortened by 2 bases and J by 8 bases, with 16 bases between the two germline ends. The CDR3 contains 15 residues.

The CDR3 bases are TGTGCCAGTCTGGAGGACGGAAATAATTCACCCCTCCACTTT. Protein product: CASLEDGNNSPLHF. V is TRBV7-6 and J is TRBJ1-6; D not certain. V lost 9 bases to trimming and J lost 5 bases, with 14 bases between them. The CDR3 is 14 residues long. Germline CDR1 SGHVS, CDR2 FNYEAQ.

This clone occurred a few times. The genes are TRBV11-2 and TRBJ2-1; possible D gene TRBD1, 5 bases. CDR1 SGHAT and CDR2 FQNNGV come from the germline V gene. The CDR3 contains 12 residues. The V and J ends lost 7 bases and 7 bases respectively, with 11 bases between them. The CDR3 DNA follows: TGTGCCAGCACCCAAGGGGCTAATGAGCAGTTCTTC. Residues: CASTQGANEQFF.

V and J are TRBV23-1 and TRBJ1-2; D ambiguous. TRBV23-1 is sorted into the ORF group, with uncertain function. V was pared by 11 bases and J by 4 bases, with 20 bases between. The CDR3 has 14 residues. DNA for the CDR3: TGCGCCCCCAGCACGGTGGGTATACTCTATGGCTACACCTTC. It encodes CAPSTVGILYGYTF.

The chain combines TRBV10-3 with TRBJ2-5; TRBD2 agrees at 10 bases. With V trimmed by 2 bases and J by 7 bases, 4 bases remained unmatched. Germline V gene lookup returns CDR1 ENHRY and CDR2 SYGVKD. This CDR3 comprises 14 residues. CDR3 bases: TGTGCCATCAGTGAGGGGGCTAGCGGGGGGACCCAGTACTTC. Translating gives CAISEGASGGTQYF.

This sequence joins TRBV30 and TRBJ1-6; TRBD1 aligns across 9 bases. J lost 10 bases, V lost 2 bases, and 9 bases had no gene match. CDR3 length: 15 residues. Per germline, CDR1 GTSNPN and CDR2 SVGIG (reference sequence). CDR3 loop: CAWSSPGQGFSPLHF. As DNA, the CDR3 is TGTGCCTGGAGTTCTCCGGGACAGGGCTTCTCACCCCTCCACTTT.

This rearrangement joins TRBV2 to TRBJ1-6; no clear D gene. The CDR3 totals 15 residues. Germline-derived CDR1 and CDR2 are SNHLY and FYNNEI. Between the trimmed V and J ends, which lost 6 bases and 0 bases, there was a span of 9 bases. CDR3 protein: CASSPQSSYNSPLHF. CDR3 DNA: TGTGCCAGCAGCCCACAGAGCTCCTATAATTCACCCCTCCACTTT.

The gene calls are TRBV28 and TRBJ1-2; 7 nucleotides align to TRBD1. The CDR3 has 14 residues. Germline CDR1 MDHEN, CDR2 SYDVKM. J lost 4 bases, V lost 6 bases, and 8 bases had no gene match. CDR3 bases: TGTGCCAGCAGCCGACAGGGTACGGCCTATGGCTACACCTTC. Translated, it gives CASSRQGTAYGYTF.

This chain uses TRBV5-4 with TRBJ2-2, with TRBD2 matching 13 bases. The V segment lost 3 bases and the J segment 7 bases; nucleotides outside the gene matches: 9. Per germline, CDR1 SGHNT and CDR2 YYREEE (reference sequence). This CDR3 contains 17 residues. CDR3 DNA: TGTGCCAGCAGCTCCGGACTAGCGGGGGTGCAACTCGGGGAGCTGTTTTTT. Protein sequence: CASSSGLAGVQLGELFF.

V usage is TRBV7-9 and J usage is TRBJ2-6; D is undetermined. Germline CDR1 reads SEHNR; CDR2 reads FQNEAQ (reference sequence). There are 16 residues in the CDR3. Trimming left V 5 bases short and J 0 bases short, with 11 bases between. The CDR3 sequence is CASSPGLLSGANVLTF. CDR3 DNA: TGTGCCAGCAGCCCGGGCCTACTCTCTGGGGCCAACGTCCTGACTTTC.

The CDR3 bases are TGTGCCAGCAGCTTGGACCGGGCCCCCACAGATACGCAGTATTTT. It is translated as CASSLDRAPTDTQYF. The chain carries TRBV5-4 and TRBJ2-3; D not resolved. V shed 0 bases and J shed 2 bases, with 10 bases lying between them. This CDR3 spans 15 amino acids. CDR1 is SGHNT and CDR2 is YYREEE in the germline V gene (reference sequence). Combining the CDR3 with reference TRBV5-4 and TRBJ2-3 gives the whole variable domain ETGVTQSPTHLIKTRGQQVTLRCSSQSGHNTVSWYQQALGQGPQFIFQYYREEENGRGNFPPRFSGLQFPNYSSELNVNALELDDSALYLCASSLDRAPTDTQYFGPGTRLTVL.

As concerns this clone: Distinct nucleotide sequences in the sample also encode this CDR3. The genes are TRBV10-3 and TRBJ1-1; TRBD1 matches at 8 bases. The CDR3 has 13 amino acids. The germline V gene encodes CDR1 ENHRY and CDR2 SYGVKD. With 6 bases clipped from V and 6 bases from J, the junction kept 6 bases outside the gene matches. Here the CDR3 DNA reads TGTGCCATCAGCGCTGGACAGGGCTCTGAAGCTTTCTTT. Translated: CAISAGQGSEAFF.

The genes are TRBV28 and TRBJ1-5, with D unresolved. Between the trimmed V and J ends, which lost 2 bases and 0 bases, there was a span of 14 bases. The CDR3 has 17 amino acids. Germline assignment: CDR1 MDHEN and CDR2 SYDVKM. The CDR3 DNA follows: TGTGCCAGCAGTTTAATACGTCGGACGGTTAGCAATCAGCCCCAGCATTTT. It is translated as CASSLIRRTVSNQPQHF.

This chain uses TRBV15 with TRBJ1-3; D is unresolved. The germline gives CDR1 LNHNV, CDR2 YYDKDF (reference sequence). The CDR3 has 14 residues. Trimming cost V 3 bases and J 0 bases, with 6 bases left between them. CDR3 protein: CATSRGISGNTIYF. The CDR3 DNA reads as TGTGCCACCAGCAGGGGAATCTCTGGAAACACCATATATTTT.

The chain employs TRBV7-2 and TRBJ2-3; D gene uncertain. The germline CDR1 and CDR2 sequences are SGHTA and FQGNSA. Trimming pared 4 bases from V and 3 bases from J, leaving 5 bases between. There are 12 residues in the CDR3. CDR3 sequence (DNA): TGTGCCAGCAGCTCCGGGACAGATACGCAGTATTTT. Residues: CASSSGTDTQYF.

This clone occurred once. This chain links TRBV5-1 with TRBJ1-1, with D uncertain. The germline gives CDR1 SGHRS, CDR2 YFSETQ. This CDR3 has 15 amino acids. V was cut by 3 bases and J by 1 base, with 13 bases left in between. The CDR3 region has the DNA TGCGCCAGCAGCTCCGGTCCGGGAGCGAACACTGAAGCTTTCTTT. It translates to CASSSGPGANTEAFF.

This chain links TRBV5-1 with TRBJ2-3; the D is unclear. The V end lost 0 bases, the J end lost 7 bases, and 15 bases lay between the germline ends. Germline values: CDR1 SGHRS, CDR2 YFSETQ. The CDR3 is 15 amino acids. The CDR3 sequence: CASSLVPSDGNTQYF. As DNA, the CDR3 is TGCGCCAGCAGCTTGGTCCCCTCCGATGGGAATACGCAGTATTTT.

The CDR3 loop reads CASSLVGDSTEAFF. The CDR3 DNA reads as TGTGCCAGCAGCTTAGTTGGGGACTCCACTGAAGCTTTCTTT. The V and J genes are TRBV13 and TRBJ1-1; D perhaps matches TRBD1 (5 bases). Germline assignment: CDR1 PRHDT and CDR2 FYEKMQ (reference sequence). CDR3 length: 14 residues. The germline V and J ends were trimmed by 1 base and 4 bases, with 10 bases remaining between them.

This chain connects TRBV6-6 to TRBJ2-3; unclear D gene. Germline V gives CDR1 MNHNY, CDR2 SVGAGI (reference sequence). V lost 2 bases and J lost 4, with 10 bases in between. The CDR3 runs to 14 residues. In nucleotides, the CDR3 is TGTGCCAGCAGTTACGGCGGCTCTTCAGATACGCAGTATTTT. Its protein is CASSYGGSSDTQYF.

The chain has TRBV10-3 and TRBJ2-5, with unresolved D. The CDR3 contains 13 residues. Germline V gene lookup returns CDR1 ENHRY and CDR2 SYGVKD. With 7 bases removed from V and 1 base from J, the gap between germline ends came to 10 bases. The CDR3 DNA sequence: TGTGCCATCACGGCAGGAGCCCAAGAGACCCAGTACTTC. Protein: CAITAGAQETQYF.